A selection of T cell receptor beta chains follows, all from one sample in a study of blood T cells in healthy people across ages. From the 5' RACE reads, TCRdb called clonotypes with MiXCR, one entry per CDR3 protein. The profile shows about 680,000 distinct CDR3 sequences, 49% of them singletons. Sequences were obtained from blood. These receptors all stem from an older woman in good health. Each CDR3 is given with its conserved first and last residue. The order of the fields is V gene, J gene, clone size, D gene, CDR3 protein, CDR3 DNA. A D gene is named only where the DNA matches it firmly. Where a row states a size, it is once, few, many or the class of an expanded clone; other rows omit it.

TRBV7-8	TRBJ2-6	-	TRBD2	CASSPRRLAGGRTGANVLTF	TGTGCCAGCAGCCCCCGTAGACTAGCGGGAGGGAGAACTGGGGCCAACGTCCTGACTTTC
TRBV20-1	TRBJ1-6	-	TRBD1	CSAWRDRTNSPLHF	TGCAGTGCGTGGCGGGACAGGACAAATTCACCCCTCCACTTT
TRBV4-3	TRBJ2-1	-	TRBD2	CTSSLRTSGVYNEQFF	TGCACCAGCAGCCTTAGGACTAGCGGGGTCTACAATGAGCAGTTCTTC
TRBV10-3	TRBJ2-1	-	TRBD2	CAISDPGLAGLTSYNEQFF	TGTGCCATCAGTGACCCAGGACTAGCGGGCCTTACCTCCTACAATGAGCAGTTCTTC
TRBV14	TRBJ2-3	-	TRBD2	CASSQDPRSGTSGRLRDTQYF	TGTGCCAGCAGCCAAGATCCAAGATCCGGGACTAGCGGGAGGCTGAGGGATACGCAGTATTTT
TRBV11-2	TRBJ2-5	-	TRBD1	CASSIGTGEKTQYF	TGTGCCAGCAGCATCGGGACAGGGGAGAAGACCCAGTACTTC
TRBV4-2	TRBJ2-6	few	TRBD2	CASSQDRAGGTGANVLTF	TGTGCCAGCAGCCAAGACCGGGCGGGAGGCACTGGGGCCAACGTCCTGACTTTC
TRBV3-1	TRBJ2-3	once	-	CASSQDYVRPDTQYF	TGTGCCAGCAGCCAAGATTATGTGCGGCCAGATACGCAGTATTTT
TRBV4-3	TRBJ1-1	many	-	CASSQETVVTEAFF	TGCGCCAGCAGCCAAGAGACGGTAGTCACTGAAGCTTTCTTT
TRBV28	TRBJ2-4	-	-	CASSGNMAIAKNIQYF	TGTGCCAGCAGTGGAAACATGGCGATAGCCAAAAACATTCAGTACTTC
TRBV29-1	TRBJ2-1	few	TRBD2	CSVPTSGGSYNEQFF	TGCAGCGTTCCTACTAGCGGGGGCTCCTACAATGAGCAGTTCTTC
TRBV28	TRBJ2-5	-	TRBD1	CASSTRRDSQETQYF	TGTGCCAGCAGCACCAGACGGGACAGTCAAGAGACCCAGTACTTC
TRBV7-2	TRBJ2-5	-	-	CASSLGAARETQYF	TGTGCCAGCAGCTTAGGGGCAGCCAGGGAGACCCAGTACTTC
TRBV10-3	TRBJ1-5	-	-	CAISVGGWTSPQHF	TGTGCCATCAGTGTAGGTGGCTGGACATCGCCCCAGCATTTT
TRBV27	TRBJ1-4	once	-	CASSPYTNEKLFF	TGTGCCAGCAGTCCCTACACTAATGAAAAACTGTTTTTT
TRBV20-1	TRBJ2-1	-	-	CSANLIPDRYNEQFF	TGCAGTGCTAATCTTATCCCCGACCGGTACAATGAGCAGTTCTTC
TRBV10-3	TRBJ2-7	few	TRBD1	CAISPTDRGYEQYF	TGTGCCATCAGTCCAACGGACAGGGGCTACGAGCAGTACTTC
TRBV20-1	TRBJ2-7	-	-	CSGDRNLGQYF	TGCAGCGGAGACAGGAATTTAGGGCAGTACTTC
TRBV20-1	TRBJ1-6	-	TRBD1	CSAQGRGKGDSPLHF	TGCAGTGCACAGGGCAGGGGGAAGGGGGATTCACCCCTCCACTTT
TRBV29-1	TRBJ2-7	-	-	CSVEDSIYEQYF	TGCAGCGTTGAGGATAGTATCTACGAGCAGTACTTC
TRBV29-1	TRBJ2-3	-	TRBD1	CSVEGIKGTGATDTQYF	TGCAGCGTTGAGGGCATTAAGGGGACAGGGGCCACAGATACGCAGTATTTT
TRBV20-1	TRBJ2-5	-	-	CSARDVLLLVAYEQYF	TGCAGTGCTAGAGATGTCCTTTTACTGGTCGCCTATGAGCAGTACTTC
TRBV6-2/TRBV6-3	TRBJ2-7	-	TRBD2	CASSRSGGEQYF	TGTGCCAGCAGTCGTAGCGGGGGAGAGCAGTACTTC
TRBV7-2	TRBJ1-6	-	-	CASSLRTDSPLHF	TGTGCCAGCAGCTTAAGGACGGATTCACCCCTCCACTTT
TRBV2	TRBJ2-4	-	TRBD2	CASERTSGINEQYF	TGTGCCAGCGAACGGACTAGCGGCATCAATGAGCAGTACTTC
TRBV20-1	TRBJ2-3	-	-	CSAHGRNTDTQYF	TGCAGTGCCCACGGACGGAACACAGATACGCAGTATTTT
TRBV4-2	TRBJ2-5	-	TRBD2	CASSQEYFSGSEAETQYF	TGTGCCAGCAGCCAAGAGTATTTTAGCGGGAGTGAGGCAGAGACCCAGTACTTC
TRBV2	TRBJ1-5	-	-	CASSKGVQPQHF	TGTGCCAGCAGTAAAGGGGTTCAGCCCCAGCATTTT
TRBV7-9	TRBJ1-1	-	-	CASSLGPDRDTRTTEAFF	TGTGCCAGCAGCTTAGGGCCTGACCGGGACACCAGGACCACTGAAGCTTTCTTT
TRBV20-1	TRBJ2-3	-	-	CSARDWHKSTDTQYF	TGCAGTGCTAGAGATTGGCACAAATCTACAGATACGCAGTATTTT
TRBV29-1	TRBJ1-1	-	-	CSVGGSTEAFF	TGCAGCGTTGGGGGTAGTACTGAAGCTTTCTTT
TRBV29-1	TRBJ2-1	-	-	CSGGYYNEQFF	TGCAGCGGTGGATACTACAATGAGCAGTTCTTC